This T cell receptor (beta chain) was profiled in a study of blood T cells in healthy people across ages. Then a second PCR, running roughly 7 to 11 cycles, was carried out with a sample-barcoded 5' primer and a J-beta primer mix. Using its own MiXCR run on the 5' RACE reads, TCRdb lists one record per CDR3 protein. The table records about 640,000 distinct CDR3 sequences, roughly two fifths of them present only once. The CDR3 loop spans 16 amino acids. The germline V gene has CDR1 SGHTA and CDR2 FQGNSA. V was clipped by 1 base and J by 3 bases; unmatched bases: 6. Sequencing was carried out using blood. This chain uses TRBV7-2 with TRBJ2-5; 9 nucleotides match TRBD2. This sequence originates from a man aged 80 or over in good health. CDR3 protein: CASSLDLGGGEETQYF. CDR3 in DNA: TGTGCCAGCAGCTTAGATCTTGGCGGGGGGGAAGAGACCCAGTACTTC. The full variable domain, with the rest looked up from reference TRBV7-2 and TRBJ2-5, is GAGVSQSPSNKVTEKGKDVELRCDPISGHTALYWYRQSLGQGLEFLIYFQGNSAPDKSGLPSDRFSAERTGGSVSTLTIQRTQQEDSAVYLCASSLDLGGGEETQYFGPGTRLLVL.